This T cell receptor (beta chain) was sequenced in a study of blood T cell repertoires in COVID-19. The assay was immunoSEQ multiplex PCR, and TCRdb's table has in-frame clones only and misses some. Of roughly 200,000 clones in the sample, around 87% were seen once. This CDR3 contains 17 residues. V was cut by 4 bases and J by 1 base, with 20 bases left in between. Germline lookup yields CDR1 SGHRS and CDR2 YFSETQ. This clone appeared a single time. The origin of this receptor is a man aged 40-49 years with active or convalescent COVID-19. The chain couples TRBV5-1 to TRBJ2-5; perhaps TRBD1 as D (6 bases). Sequencing was performed on peripheral blood. The CDR3 region is CASSPGAAGQRQETQYF. CDR3 nucleotides: TGCGCCAGCAGCCCAGGGGCGGCAGGACAGCGCCAAGAGACCCAGTACTTC.